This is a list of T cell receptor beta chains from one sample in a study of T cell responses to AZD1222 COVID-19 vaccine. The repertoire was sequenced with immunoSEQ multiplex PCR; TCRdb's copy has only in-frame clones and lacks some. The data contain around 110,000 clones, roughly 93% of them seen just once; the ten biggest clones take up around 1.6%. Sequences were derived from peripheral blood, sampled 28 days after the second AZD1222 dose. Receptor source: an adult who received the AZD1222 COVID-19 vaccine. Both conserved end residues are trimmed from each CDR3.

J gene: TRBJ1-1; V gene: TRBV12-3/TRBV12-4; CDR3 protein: ASSFEGSEAF
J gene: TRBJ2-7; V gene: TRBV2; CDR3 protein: ASSEPVAGDYEQY
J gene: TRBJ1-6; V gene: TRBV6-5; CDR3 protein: ASTSNRALSSPLH
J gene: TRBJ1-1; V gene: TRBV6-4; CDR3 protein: ASSDTDRGTEAF
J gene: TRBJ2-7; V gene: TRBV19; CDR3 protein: ASSRDRGRSYEQY
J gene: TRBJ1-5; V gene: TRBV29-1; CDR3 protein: SVYGWSNQPQH
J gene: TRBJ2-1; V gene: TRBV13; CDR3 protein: ASSFGSGRAANEQF
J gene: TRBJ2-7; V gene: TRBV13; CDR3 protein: ASSTRSILGASSYEQY
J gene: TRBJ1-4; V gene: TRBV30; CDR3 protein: ACTHEKLF
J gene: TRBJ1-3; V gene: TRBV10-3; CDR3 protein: AISEDISGNTIY
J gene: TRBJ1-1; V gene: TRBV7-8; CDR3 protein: ASSLGEWGTEAF
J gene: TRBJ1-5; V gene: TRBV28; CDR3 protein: ASRRGGESNQPQH
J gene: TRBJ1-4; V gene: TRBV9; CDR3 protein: ASSASPREPNEKLF
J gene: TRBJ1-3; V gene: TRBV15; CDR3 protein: ATSRDASGNTIY